The 20 T cell receptor beta chains reported below all come from one sample, sequenced in a study of memory CD4+ T cells and cytomegalovirus serostatus. Assay used: immunoSEQ multiplex PCR; TCRdb lists only in-frame clones, some missing. The repertoire holds 40,000 to 45,000 clones, with roughly three quarters as singletons. The sort gate was single viable CD3+CD4+CD8-CD45RO+ cells for memory CD4+ T cells. The sample was memory CD4+ T cells from blood. Receptor source: an adult in good health and CMV-seronegative.

This clone is a singleton in its sample. Here the CDR3 DNA reads TGTGCCAGCAGTTATTGGACAGGGAGCTCTGGGGCCAACGTCCTGACTTTC. As protein: CASSYWTGSSGANVLTF. The chain employs TRBV27 and TRBJ2-6; TRBD1 matches at 8 bases. J gave up 0 bases and V 4 bases, and 5 bases lay outside the gene matches. CDR3 length: 17 residues. CDR1 MNHEY and CDR2 SMNVEV come from the germline V gene (reference sequence).

The rearrangement links TRBV30 to TRBJ1-1, with D unclear. V shed 1 base and J shed 8 bases, with 8 bases lying between them. The CDR3 loop spans 11 amino acids. Germline assignment: CDR1 GTSNPN and CDR2 SVGIG (reference sequence). In nucleotides, the CDR3 is TGTGCCTGGAGTGCCTCGAAGGAAGCTTTCTTT. As protein: CAWSASKEAFF.

With regard to this clone: Since no conserved phenylalanine or tryptophan closes the CDR3, a read error is the likely cause. The chain employs TRBV6-1 and TRBJ1-5; D remains ambiguous. The V gene lost 6 bases and the J gene lost 2 bases, with 8 bases spanning the gap. This CDR3 comprises 13 residues. Looked up from germline, CDR1 is MNHNS and CDR2 is SASEGT. The CDR3 bases are TGTGCCAGCAGCAAAATACGCAATCAGCCCCAGCATCTT. This gives the protein CASSKIRNQPQHL.

Only one count was recorded for this clone. The chain combines TRBV5-1 with TRBJ1-6, with D possibly matching TRBD1 (5 bases). V lost 0 bases and J lost 7, with 14 bases in between. CDR3 length: 16 amino acids. Germline CDR1 reads SGHRS; CDR2 reads YFSETQ. CDR3 in amino acids: CASSLESQGANSPLHF. The CDR3 coding sequence is TGCGCCAGCAGCTTGGAAAGTCAGGGTGCGAATTCACCCCTCCACTTT.

This clone was recorded once. The V gene is TRBV15, the J gene TRBJ1-2, with D possibly TRBD1 on 5 matching bases. The CDR3 spans 16 residues. Between the trimmed V and J ends, which lost 8 bases and 4 bases, there was a span of 23 bases. Germline V CDR1 and CDR2: LNHNV, YYDKDF (reference sequence). The DNA for the CDR3 is TGTGCCACCCGGACCTCAGACGGACACCTAGGCTATGGCTACACCTTC. Encoded protein: CATRTSDGHLGYGYTF.

This chain links TRBV4-3 with TRBJ1-4; D remains unclear. The CDR3 runs to 14 residues. Germline values: CDR1 LGHNA, CDR2 YSLEER. V was cut by 0 bases and J by 7 bases, with 9 bases left in between. The CDR3 sequence is CASSQDEKGEKLFF. For the CDR3, the DNA is TGCGCCAGCAGCCAAGACGAGAAAGGTGAAAAACTGTTTTTT.

V gene TRBV5-1 combines with J gene TRBJ2-7; 7 nucleotides match TRBD2. The CDR3 has 15 residues. V dropped 0 bases and J dropped 2; count of bases not matched to a gene: 5. CDR1 and CDR2 (germline): SGHRS, YFSETQ. The CDR3 nucleotides read TGCGCCAGCAGCTTGGCGGCTAGCGGACCCTACGAGCAGTACTTC. Residues: CASSLAASGPYEQYF.

The rearrangement joins TRBV11-2 to TRBJ1-4; TRBD1 is a possible D gene (5 bases). This CDR3 contains 16 residues. V was shortened by 3 bases and J by 5 bases, with 16 bases between the two germline ends. Germline loops: CDR1 SGHAT, CDR2 FQNNGV. The chain's CDR3 is CASSLGRLTPNEKLFF. The DNA for the CDR3 is TGTGCCAGCAGCTTGGGACGGCTAACCCCGAATGAAAAACTGTTTTTT.

V and J are TRBV6-1 and TRBJ2-2; D could derive from TRBD1 or TRBD2 (5 bases each). This CDR3 spans 15 amino acids. Trimming stripped 6 bases from V and 5 bases from J, with 16 bases between. Germline loops: CDR1 MNHNS, CDR2 SASEGT. CDR3 DNA: TGTGCCAGCAGAACGCCGCTAGCAGGGACCGGGGAGCTGTTTTTT. Translating it yields CASRTPLAGTGELFF.

In this sample, this clone turned up a few times. This chain links TRBV10-3 with TRBJ1-2; D uncertain. Trimming left V 6 bases short and J 4 bases short, with 15 bases between. The CDR3 contains 14 residues. Germline V gene data show CDR1 as ENHRY and CDR2 as SYGVKD. Written as DNA, the CDR3 is TGTGCCATCAGCCCCCCGGTTGCGAGCTATGGCTACACCTTC. Its protein product is CAISPPVASYGYTF.

The chain combines TRBV4-3 with TRBJ1-1; D gene uncertain. The germline V gene has CDR1 LGHNA and CDR2 YSLEER. The CDR3 is 12 amino acids. Trimming stripped 9 bases from V and 1 base from J, with 9 bases between. DNA for the CDR3: TGCGCCAGTCGGGAGGGGAACACTGAAGCTTTCTTT. Amino acids: CASREGNTEAFF.

The chain carries TRBV7-8 and TRBJ1-6, with TRBD1 as a possible D gene (5 bases). The germline V gene has CDR1 SGHVS and CDR2 FQNEAQ. This CDR3 comprises 18 residues. The V gene lost 5 bases and the J gene lost 6 bases, with 23 bases spanning the gap. The CDR3 nucleotides read TGTGCCAGCAGCCCCTATCGGCTACAGGTCCAGGTTAATTCACCCCTCCACTTT. It encodes CASSPYRLQVQVNSPLHF.

The J gene is TRBJ2-6, the V gene TRBV7-9; no clear D gene. Per germline, CDR1 SEHNR and CDR2 FQNEAQ (reference sequence). The CDR3 contains 15 residues. V was pared by 3 bases and J by 1 base, with 7 bases between. This CDR3 reads CASSFWVSGANVLTF. The CDR3 bases are TGTGCCAGCAGCTTTTGGGTATCTGGGGCCAACGTCCTGACTTTC.

The rearrangement joins TRBV4-1 to TRBJ1-4; 10 nucleotides agree with TRBD1. The J segment lost 10 bases and the V segment lost 4 bases, leaving 9 bases of the junction unmatched. This CDR3 contains 15 residues. Looked up from germline, CDR1 is MGHRA and CDR2 is YSYEKL. For the CDR3, the DNA is TGCGCCAGCAGCCTCCGAGGGACAGGGGTCGGAAAACTGTTTTTT. This encodes CASSLRGTGVGKLFF.

This clone appeared a few times. CDR3 sequence reads: CASSEGQGASYGYTF. CDR3 sequence (DNA): TGTGCCAGCTCCGAGGGACAGGGGGCTTCCTATGGCTACACCTTC. The chain has TRBV18 and TRBJ1-2, with 12 bases fitting TRBD1. The V gene end was trimmed by 6 bases and the J gene end by 4 bases; junction bases not matched to a gene: 6. Per germline, CDR1 KGHSH and CDR2 LQKENI. This CDR3 comprises 15 residues.

V gene TRBV11-2 combines with J gene TRBJ2-1; 7 nucleotides agree with TRBD1. CDR1 is SGHAT, CDR2 FQNNGV, per germline. V shed 1 base and J 0 bases; nucleotides not matched to a gene: 12. CDR3 length: 19 amino acids. The DNA for the CDR3 is TGTGCCAGCAGCTTAGGAGAGACAGGGTTTCAAAGCTCCTACAATGAGCAGTTCTTC. Its translation is CASSLGETGFQSSYNEQFF.

This clone is deemed medium-sized. This chain links TRBV5-6 with TRBJ1-1, with D uncertain. Trimming stripped 1 base from V and 1 base from J, with 8 bases between. The CDR3 spans 14 residues. Germline V lookup: CDR1 SGHDT, CDR2 YYEEEE. Written as DNA, the CDR3 is TGTGCCAGCAGCTTGAGTGGGAGGAACACTGAAGCTTTCTTT. It encodes CASSLSGRNTEAFF.

The chain combines TRBV7-9 with TRBJ1-4; 9 bases are a match to TRBD1. This CDR3 comprises 15 residues. After removal of 4 bases from V and 10 bases from J, the junction contained 10 bases not matched to a gene. Germline V CDR1 and CDR2: SEHNR, FQNEAQ (reference sequence). The CDR3 sequence is CASSSSPDRGGKLFF. The CDR3 bases are TGTGCCAGCAGCTCGTCTCCGGACAGGGGAGGAAAACTGTTTTTT.

The chain combines TRBV4-3 with TRBJ2-5, with 11 bases matching TRBD1. CDR3 length equals 14 residues. Trimming at V came to 4 bases and at J to 4 bases, leaving 2 bases not matched to a gene. The V gene's germline CDR1 is LGHNA and CDR2 YSLEER. The CDR3 nucleotides are TGCGCCAGCAGCCGGGGACAGGGGGTAGAGACCCAGTACTTC. This translates into CASSRGQGVETQYF.

The rearrangement joins TRBV18 to TRBJ1-1; D is possibly TRBD1 (6 bases). From germline, CDR1 is KGHSH and CDR2 LQKENI. The CDR3 consists of 13 residues. V was shortened by 5 bases and J by 1 base, with 8 bases between the two germline ends. The CDR3 region has the DNA TGTGCCAGCTCAATGGGACAGAACACTGAAGCTTTCTTT. As protein: CASSMGQNTEAFF.